This TCR beta chain was identified during a study of blood T cells in healthy people across ages. Using a J-beta primer mix together with a sample-barcoded 5' primer, a second PCR was run for about 6 to 12 cycles. MiXCR, applied by TCRdb to the 5' RACE reads, yields one record per CDR3 protein. There are approximately 680,000 distinct CDR3 sequences in the sample; roughly 30% occur only once, and 15% lies in the top ten. Findings and caveats of the study: The lack of PBMC sorting stopped any conclusive naive versus antigen-experienced comparison. Older age coincided with a roughly linear decline in TCR beta diversity per million T cells.

This clonotype appeared many times. The antigen is undetermined. Sequenced input: blood. This TCR came from a woman aged 80 or over in good health.

The CDR3 DNA is TGTGCCAGCAGCTTAGGAAAAGTCGTAAGTAACGAGCAGTACTTC. It is translated as CASSLGKVVSNEQYF. The rearrangement uses TRBV7-2 and TRBJ2-7; unclear D gene. The V gene lost 1 base and the J gene lost 5 bases, with 15 bases spanning the gap. CDR1 and CDR2 from the germline V gene are SGHTA and FQGNSA. This CDR3 is built from 15 residues.